This T cell receptor beta chain was observed in a study of shared clonotypes between healthy human individuals. Study in general: CD4 naive and CD4 memory each took three plates per donor, while CD8 naive took two and CD8 memory one.

Libraries were prepared by immunoSEQ multiplex PCR; TCRdb keeps only in-frame clonotypes and omits some of them. The data show about 2.4 million clones, roughly 92% seen once. The sample taken for sequencing was naive CD4+ T cells sorted from blood. As to subset: CD45RA+ positively selected. The receptor was isolated from a man between 18 and 29 years old in good health.

This CDR3 reads CASSILAGGRRTQYF. The CDR3 nucleotides read TGTGCCAGTAGTATTTTAGCGGGAGGGCGCCGAACCCAGTACTTC. The V call is TRBV19, the J call TRBJ2-5; 11 positions match TRBD2. The CDR3 is 15 residues long. Germline assignment: CDR1 LNHDA and CDR2 SQIVND (reference sequence). V gave up 3 bases and J gave up 8 bases; unmatched junction bases: 8.